The entry below describes one TCR beta chain. The sample comes from a study of blood T cell repertoires in COVID-19. On the study more broadly: The study drew acute and convalescent COVID-19 samples from the United States, Italy and Spain. T cells, B-cell-depleted T cells, or PBMCs supplied cDNA or gDNA.

Original handling: Amplifying reference gene primers gave estimates of nucleated cell counts. TCRdb's table, derived via immunoSEQ multiplex PCR, lists solely in-frame clones and lacks some. That table supplies the V and J calls and clone size; D and trimming were determined from the DNA. This table holds about 77,000 clones, about 80% found once. V lost 0 bases to trimming and J lost 0 bases, with 11 bases between them. Per the germline V gene, CDR1 is MGHRA and CDR2 is YSYEKL. This CDR3 region has 17 residues. The chain is built from TRBV4-1 and TRBJ1-4; weak D call: TRBD1 (5 bases). This TCR derives from a woman aged 70-85 years with acute or convalescent COVID-19. Sequencing was performed on peripheral blood. The CDR3 bases are TGCGCCAGCAGCCAAGAGGCCAGGGTGACAACTAATGAAAAACTGTTTTTT. This codes for CASSQEARVTTNEKLFF.